The 10 T cell receptor beta chains reported below all come from one sample, sequenced in a study of technical replicates of blood from a handful of donors. Profiled with immunoSEQ multiplex PCR; TCRdb holds only in-frame clones, not every one. Of some 15,000 clones listed, around 86% are singletons. The specimen sequenced was PBMCs. The receptors derive from a human donor in good health.

This chain joins TRBV27 and TRBJ2-1; 14 positions agree with TRBD2. Germline values: CDR1 MNHEY, CDR2 SMNVEV (reference sequence). V was pared by 2 bases and J by 9 bases, with 3 bases of the junction left unmatched. This CDR3 has 15 residues. CDR3 region: CASSLEGTSGSEQFF. CDR3 in DNA: TGTGCCAGCAGTTTAGAGGGGACTAGCGGGAGTGAGCAGTTCTTC.

CDR3 sequence reads: CASWPGQRHEKLFF. The DNA of the CDR3 is TGTGCCAGCTGGCCGGGACAGCGCCATGAAAAACTGTTTTTT. V and J are TRBV6-1 and TRBJ1-4, with 7 bases fitting TRBD1. V dropped 8 bases and J dropped 6; count of bases not matched to a gene: 9. CDR3 size: 14 residues. The germline CDR1 and CDR2 sequences are MNHNS and SASEGT.

The count of this clone is one. The chain combines TRBV30 with TRBJ1-2; TRBD1 aligns across 10 bases. The germline gives CDR1 GTSNPN, CDR2 SVGIG (reference sequence). The V and J ends lost 3 bases and 6 bases, in that order; junction bases with no gene match: 4. CDR3 length equals 13 residues. The CDR3 coding sequence is TGTGCCTGGAGACGACAGGGGGCGAATGGCTACACCTTC. Translated: CAWRRQGANGYTF.

This chain links TRBV7-6 with TRBJ1-1; D ambiguous. Germline assignment: CDR1 SGHVS and CDR2 FNYEAQ. This CDR3 has 13 amino acids. V shed 2 bases and J shed 1 base, with 5 bases lying between them. The CDR3 DNA is TGTGCCAGCAGCTTATGGCCGAACACTGAAGCTTTCTTT. It is translated as CASSLWPNTEAFF.

V gene TRBV7-2 combines with J gene TRBJ2-3; 13 bases agree with TRBD2. This CDR3 contains 19 residues. Germline CDR1 and CDR2: SGHTA and FQGNSA. V shed 2 bases and J 0 bases; nucleotides not matched to a gene: 8. The CDR3 loop is CASSLLGLAGVPSTDTQYF. Here the CDR3 DNA reads TGTGCCAGCAGCTTACTCGGACTAGCGGGGGTACCTAGCACAGATACGCAGTATTTT.

This clone has a single count. This chain joins TRBV29-1 and TRBJ2-1; TRBD2 aligns across 14 bases. V dropped 1 base and J dropped 10; count of bases not matched to a gene: 6. The CDR3 has 15 residues. The germline gives CDR1 SQVTM, CDR2 ANQGSEA. This chain's CDR3 is CSVEGTSGRLEEQFF. CDR3 in DNA: TGCAGCGTTGAAGGGACTAGCGGGAGGCTTGAGGAGCAGTTCTTC.

The V gene is TRBV6-5, the J gene TRBJ1-2; TRBD1 agrees at 7 bases. With V trimmed by 2 bases and J by 3 bases, 0 bases remained unmatched. This CDR3 comprises 13 residues. Germline CDR1 MNHEY, CDR2 SVGAGI. The CDR3 region is CASSYDRDYGYTF. Written as DNA, the CDR3 is TGTGCCAGCAGTTACGACAGGGACTATGGCTACACCTTC.

The chain couples TRBV19 to TRBJ2-2, with a tentative D call TRBD1 (5 bases). Trimming removed 6 bases from V and 2 bases from J, with 10 bases in between. The CDR3 runs 14 residues. CDR1 and CDR2 (germline): LNHDA, SQIVND (reference sequence). The CDR3: CASSRQGNTGELFF. The CDR3 DNA is TGTGCCAGTAGCAGGCAGGGAAACACCGGGGAGCTGTTTTTT.

V and J are TRBV28 and TRBJ2-2, with 7 positions matching TRBD2. There are 15 residues in the CDR3. With V trimmed by 2 bases and J by 5 bases, 5 bases remained unmatched. The germline gives CDR1 MDHEN, CDR2 SYDVKM. The CDR3 loop is CASSLLADMTGELFF. The CDR3 DNA reads as TGTGCCAGCAGTTTACTAGCGGACATGACCGGGGAGCTGTTTTTT.

This chain links TRBV7-9 with TRBJ1-1; D possibly corresponds to TRBD1 (5 bases). Trimming shortened V by 0 bases and J by 4 bases, and 12 bases separated the two germline ends. The CDR3 runs 15 residues. The germline V gene encodes CDR1 SEHNR and CDR2 FQNEAQ (reference sequence). CDR3 sequence (DNA): TGTGCCAGCAGCTTAGCTGGCCAGGGAGGCACTGAAGCTTTCTTT. Translated: CASSLAGQGGTEAFF.